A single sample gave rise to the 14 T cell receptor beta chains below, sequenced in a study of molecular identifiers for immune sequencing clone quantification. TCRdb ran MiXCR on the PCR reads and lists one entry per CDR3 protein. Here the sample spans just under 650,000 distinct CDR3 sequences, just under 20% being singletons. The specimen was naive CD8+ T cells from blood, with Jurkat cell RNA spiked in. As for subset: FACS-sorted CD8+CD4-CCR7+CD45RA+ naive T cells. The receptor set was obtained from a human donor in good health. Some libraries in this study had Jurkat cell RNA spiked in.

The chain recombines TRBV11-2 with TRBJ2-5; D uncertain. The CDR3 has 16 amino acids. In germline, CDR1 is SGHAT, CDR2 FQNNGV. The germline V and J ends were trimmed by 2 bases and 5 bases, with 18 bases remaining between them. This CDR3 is CASSLSSLWFGETQYF. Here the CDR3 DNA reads TGTGCCAGCAGCTTATCCTCGCTTTGGTTCGGCGAGACCCAGTACTTC.

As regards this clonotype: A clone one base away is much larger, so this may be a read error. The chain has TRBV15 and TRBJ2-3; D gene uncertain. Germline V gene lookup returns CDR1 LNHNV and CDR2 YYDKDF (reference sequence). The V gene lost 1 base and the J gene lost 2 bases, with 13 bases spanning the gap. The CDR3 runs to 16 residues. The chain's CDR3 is CATSRVYGSHTDTQYF. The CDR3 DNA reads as TGTGCCACCAGCAGAGTTTACGGCAGCCACACAGATACGCAGTATTTT.

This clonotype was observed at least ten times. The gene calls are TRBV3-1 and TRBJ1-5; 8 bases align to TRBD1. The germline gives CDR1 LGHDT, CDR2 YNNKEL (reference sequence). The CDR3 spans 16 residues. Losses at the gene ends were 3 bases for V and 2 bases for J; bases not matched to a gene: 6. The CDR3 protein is CASSHSSTGGNQPQHF. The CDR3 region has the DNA TGTGCCAGCAGCCATTCTTCGACAGGGGGCAATCAGCCCCAGCATTTT.

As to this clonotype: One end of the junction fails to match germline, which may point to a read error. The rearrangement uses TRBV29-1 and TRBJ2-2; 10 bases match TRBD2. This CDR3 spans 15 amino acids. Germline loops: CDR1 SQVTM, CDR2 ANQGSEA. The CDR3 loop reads CSVAGAGGNAGGLFF. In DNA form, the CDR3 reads TGCAGCGTTGCGGGAGCGGGAGGGAACGCCGGGGGGCTGTTTTTT.

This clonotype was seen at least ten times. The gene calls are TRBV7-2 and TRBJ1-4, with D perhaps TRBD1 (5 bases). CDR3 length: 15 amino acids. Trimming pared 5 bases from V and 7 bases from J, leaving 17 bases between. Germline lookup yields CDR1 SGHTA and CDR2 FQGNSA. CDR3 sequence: CASSQGVGGIEKLFF. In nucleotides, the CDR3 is TGTGCCAGCAGCCAAGGGGTTGGTGGGATTGAAAAACTGTTTTTT.

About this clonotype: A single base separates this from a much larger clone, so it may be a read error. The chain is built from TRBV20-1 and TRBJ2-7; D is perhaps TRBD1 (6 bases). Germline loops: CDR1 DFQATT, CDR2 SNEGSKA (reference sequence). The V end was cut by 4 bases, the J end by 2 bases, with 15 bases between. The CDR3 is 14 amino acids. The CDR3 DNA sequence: TGCAGTGCTAAGGGGTTCGGGGACACCTACGAGCAGTACTTC. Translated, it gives CSAKGFGDTYEQYF.

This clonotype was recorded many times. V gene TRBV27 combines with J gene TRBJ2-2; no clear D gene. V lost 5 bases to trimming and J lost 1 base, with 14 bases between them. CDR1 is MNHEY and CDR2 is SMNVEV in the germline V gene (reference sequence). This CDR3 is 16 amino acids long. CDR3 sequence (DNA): TGTGCCAGCAGTCCTCAGACGGAGTGGAACACCGGGGAGCTGTTTTTT. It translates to CASSPQTEWNTGELFF.

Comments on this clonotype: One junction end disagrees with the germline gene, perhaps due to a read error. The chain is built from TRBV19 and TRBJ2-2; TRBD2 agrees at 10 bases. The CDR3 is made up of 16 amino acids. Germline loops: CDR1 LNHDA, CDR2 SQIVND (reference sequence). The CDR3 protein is CASSILAGGHTGELLF. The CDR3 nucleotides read TGTGCCAGTAGTATCTTAGCGGGAGGCCACACCGGGGAGCTGCTTTTT.

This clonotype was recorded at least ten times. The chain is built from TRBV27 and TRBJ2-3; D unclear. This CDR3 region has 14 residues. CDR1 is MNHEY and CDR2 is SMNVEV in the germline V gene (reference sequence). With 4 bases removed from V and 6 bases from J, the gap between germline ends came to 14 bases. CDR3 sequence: CASSSDTPADTQYF. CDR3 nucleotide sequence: TGTGCCAGCAGTTCCGACACCCCGGCGGATACGCAGTATTTT.

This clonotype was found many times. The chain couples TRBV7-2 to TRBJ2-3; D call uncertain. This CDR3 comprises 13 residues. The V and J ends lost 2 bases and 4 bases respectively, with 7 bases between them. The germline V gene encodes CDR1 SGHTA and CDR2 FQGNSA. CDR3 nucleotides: TGTGCCAGCAGCTTATTCGGTGCAGATACGCAGTATTTT. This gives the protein CASSLFGADTQYF.

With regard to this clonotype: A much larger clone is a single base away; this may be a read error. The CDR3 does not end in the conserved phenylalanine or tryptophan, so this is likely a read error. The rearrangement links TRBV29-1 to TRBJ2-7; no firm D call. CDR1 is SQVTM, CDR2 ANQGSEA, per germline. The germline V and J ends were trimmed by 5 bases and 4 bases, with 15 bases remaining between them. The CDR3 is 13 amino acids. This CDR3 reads CSVSYTASYEQYL. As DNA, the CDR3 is TGCAGCGTTTCCTACACGGCCTCGTACGAGCAGTACCTC.

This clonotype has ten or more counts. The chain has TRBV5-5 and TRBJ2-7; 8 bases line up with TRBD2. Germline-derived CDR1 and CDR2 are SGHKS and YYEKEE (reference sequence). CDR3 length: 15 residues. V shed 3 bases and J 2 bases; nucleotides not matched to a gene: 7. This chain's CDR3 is CASSWGAGATYEQYF. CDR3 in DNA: TGTGCCAGCAGCTGGGGAGCGGGGGCGACCTACGAGCAGTACTTC.

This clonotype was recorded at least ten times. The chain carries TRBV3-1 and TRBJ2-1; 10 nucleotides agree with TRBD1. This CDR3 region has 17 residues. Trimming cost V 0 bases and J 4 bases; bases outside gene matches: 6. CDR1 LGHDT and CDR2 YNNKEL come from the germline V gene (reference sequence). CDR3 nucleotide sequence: TGTGCCAGCAGCCAAGATTTGACAGGGGGCGCGTACAATGAGCAGTTCTTC. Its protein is CASSQDLTGGAYNEQFF.

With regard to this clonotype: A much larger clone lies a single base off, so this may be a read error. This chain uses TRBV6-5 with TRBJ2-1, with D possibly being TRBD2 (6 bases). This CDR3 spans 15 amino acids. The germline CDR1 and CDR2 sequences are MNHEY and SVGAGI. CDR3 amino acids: CASSYSRESIDEQLF. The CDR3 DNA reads TGTGCCAGCAGTTACTCCCGGGAGAGTATCGATGAGCAGTTATTC.